The rows below give T cell receptor beta chains drawn from one sample of a study of T cell clonotyping in hematopoietic cell transplantation. Sequencing used immunoSEQ multiplex PCR; TCRdb keeps in-frame clones, though not all of them. Found here are about 3,500 clones, 79% of them singletons; the top ten hold 27%. The starting material was peripheral blood mononuclear cells, obtained at the time of graft-versus-host disease after allogeneic stem cell transplant. These receptors were taken from a female patient aged 45-65 years who had an allogeneic stem cell transplant from an unrelated donor, so the T cells may come from the graft donor. Some clones in this sample may be carry-over from other donors' samples. Each CDR3 is given with its conserved first and last residue.

>TRBJ2-3|TRBV19
CASSINPSGGGRTDTQYF
>TRBJ2-7|TRBV4-2
CASSAGGGAYEQYF
>TRBJ1-3|TRBV10-3
CAISDRGLGNTIYF
>TRBJ2-7|TRBV6-5
CASSSGAGEQYF
>TRBJ2-7|TRBV29-1
CSVALKTYEQYF
>TRBJ2-3|TRBV4-2
CASSQGQGGTDTQYF
>TRBJ2-1|TRBV7-9
CASSLGFNEQFF
>TRBJ2-7|TRBV19
CASSLGPPYEQYF
>TRBJ1-1|TRBV6-4
CASSEKGGTEAFF
>TRBJ1-6|TRBV27
CASSPSPYSPLHF
>TRBJ1-5|TRBV19
CASSFPKGPFNQPQHF
>TRBJ2-6|TRBV7-3
CASSATRANVLTF
>TRBJ1-5|TRBV19
CASSISRASNQPQHF
>TRBJ1-1|TRBV7-9
CASSLEPRGGGTEAFF
>TRBJ1-1|TRBV4-2
CASSQEGPGRATEAFF
>TRBJ2-7|TRBV30
CAWRGLGPGGEQYF
>TRBJ2-1|TRBV7-3
CASSYDSPGEQFF
>TRBJ2-3|TRBV6-1
CASSVTSGTDTQYF
>TRBJ2-7|TRBV21-1
CASSKAGLAGEYYEQYF
>TRBJ1-1|TRBV7-2
CASSPWRASEAFF
>TRBJ2-5|TRBV7-2
CASSPIGLAGASGETQYF
>TRBJ1-5|TRBV2
CASRSTGWGGGPQHF
>TRBJ2-1|TRBV7-2
CASSSPPRLEGEQFF
>TRBJ2-7|TRBV4-3
CASSQGVSSGRPYF
>TRBJ1-5|TRBV10-3
CAISESTDQPQHF
>TRBJ1-1|TRBV6-4
CASSPGGQPTEAFF
>TRBJ2-7|TRBV5-1
CASSSGQGFSYEQYF
>TRBJ1-4|TRBV9
CASSPTDSPEKLFF
>TRBJ2-7|TRBV7-9
CASSFDSYEQYF
>TRBJ1-6|TRBV5-1
CASRQGQRESPLHF
>TRBJ2-3|TRBV7-3
CASSLRGGATDTQYF
>TRBJ2-1|TRBV19
CASSITSGGPNEQFF
>TRBJ2-3|TRBV19
CASSVGTGIVDTQYF
>TRBJ2-1|TRBV6-1
CASSGGTGGYYNEQFF
>TRBJ2-4|TRBV6-6
CASSLTQGAKNIQYF
>TRBJ2-2|TRBV7-6
CASLGRYTGELFF
>TRBJ1-2|TRBV6-6
CASRSGGDYGYTF
>TRBJ1-1|TRBV29-1
CSVAGGMNTEAFF
>TRBJ1-2|TRBV5-1
CASSLAGTGVYGYTF
>TRBJ2-5|TRBV2
CASIDGRVVETQYF
>TRBJ1-5|TRBV19
CASNPPGPNQPQHF
>TRBJ1-5|TRBV21-1
CASSPKGNQPQHF
>TRBJ2-5|TRBV19
CASRSSGLGETQYF
>TRBJ2-5|TRBV7-9
CASSLDGGIRETQYF
>TRBJ2-7|TRBV2
CASSEGAFTRASHEQYF
>TRBJ2-7|TRBV5-4
CASSPPGTGPSYEQYF
>TRBJ2-3|TRBV7-6
CASTLGGGTQYF
>TRBJ1-2|TRBV5-1
CASSLGYGYTF
>TRBJ2-1|TRBV19
CASSITSGAYNEQFF
>TRBJ2-3|TRBV5-1
CASSPRTSGGRSDTQYF
>TRBJ2-1|TRBV4-1
CASMPTGGGSYNEQFF
>TRBJ2-7|TRBV4-2
CASSPRGGVPYEQYF
>TRBJ2-3|TRBV7-8
CASSLRDRGRTDTQYF
>TRBJ2-3|TRBV6-4
CASSDSGGGATDTQYF
>TRBJ2-7|TRBV5-1
CASSLDGGVDDEQYF